The 17 T cell receptor beta chains presented below share a single source sample, sequenced in a study of T cell clonotyping in hematopoietic cell transplantation. Some clones are missing from TCRdb's copy, which holds only in-frame ones; the method was immunoSEQ multiplex PCR. The sample holds approximately 80,000 clones, about 95% seen once. Documented time point: recipient sample about 28 days before transplant, after cytoreduction. The input for sequencing was peripheral blood mononuclear cells, taken before stem cell transplant. Receptors originate from a woman in her forties or fifties with acute myeloid leukemia. Some clones in this sample may be carry-over from other donors' samples.

J is TRBJ2-7 and V is TRBV5-4; 7 nucleotides agree with TRBD1. V was clipped by 3 bases and J by 3 bases; unmatched bases: 3. Germline CDR1 is SGHNT and CDR2 is YYREEE (reference sequence). The CDR3 sequence is 13 residues long. CDR3 loop: CASSWDRSYEQYF. In DNA form, the CDR3 reads TGTGCCAGCAGCTGGGACAGAAGCTACGAGCAGTACTTC.

In DNA, the CDR3 is TGTGCCAGCAGCTACGAACCGCATAACTATAATTCACCCCTCCACTTT. The encoded protein is CASSYEPHNYNSPLHF. The chain uses TRBV7-2 and TRBJ1-6; no clear D. V was trimmed by 4 bases and J by 3 bases, leaving 13 bases between them. Germline V gene sequence: CDR1 SGHTA, CDR2 FQGNSA. CDR3 length: 16 amino acids. The variable domain in full, completed from reference TRBV7-2 and TRBJ1-6, reads GAGVSQSPSNKVTEKGKDVELRCDPISGHTALYWYRQSLGQGLEFLIYFQGNSAPDKSGLPSDRFSAERTGGSVSTLTIQRTQQEDSAVYLCASSYEPHNYNSPLHFGNGTRLTVT.

In regard to this clone: Other DNA sequences in this sample translate to the same CDR3. This chain connects TRBV20-1 to TRBJ1-2; D unresolved. V dropped 5 bases and J dropped 2 bases, with 3 bases sitting between them. The CDR3 covers 10 residues. Germline values: CDR1 DFQATT, CDR2 SNEGSKA (reference sequence). The CDR3 DNA follows: TGCAGTGCTTCGAACTATGGCTACACCTTC. This sequence encodes CSASNYGYTF.

J is TRBJ2-7 and V is TRBV19, with TRBD1 identical over 9 bases. This CDR3 region has 15 residues. CDR1 is LNHDA, CDR2 SQIVND, per germline (reference sequence). Trimming cost V 9 bases and J 3 bases; bases outside gene matches: 12. The CDR3 loop is CASATTGTGIYEQYF. CDR3 sequence (DNA): TGTGCCAGCGCCACGACCGGGACAGGGATCTACGAGCAGTACTTC.

V gene TRBV2 combines with J gene TRBJ2-3, with a possible D match to TRBD1 (6 bases). The CDR3 length is 13 residues. Germline-derived CDR1 and CDR2 are SNHLY and FYNNEI. V dropped 11 bases and J dropped 4 bases, with 16 bases sitting between them. CDR3 protein: CAGSTGRADTQYF. CDR3 coding DNA: TGTGCCGGTTCGACAGGAAGAGCAGATACGCAGTATTTT.

The chain employs TRBV6-5 and TRBJ1-3, with 9 bases identical to TRBD1. Germline-derived CDR1 and CDR2 are MNHEY and SVGAGI. The J segment lost 0 bases and the V segment lost 6 bases, leaving 3 bases of the junction unmatched. This CDR3 is 15 amino acids long. CDR3 protein: CASRRDRDSGNTIYF. The CDR3 nucleotides read TGTGCCAGCAGGCGGGACAGGGACTCTGGAAACACCATATATTTT.

The CDR3 DNA sequence: TGCGCCAGCAGCTCGGGACTAGCGGGGCTCGACTTCTACGAGCAGTACTTC. Protein sequence: CASSSGLAGLDFYEQYF. The V gene is TRBV5-1, the J gene TRBJ2-7, with TRBD2 matching over 13 bases. The germline CDR1 and CDR2 sequences are SGHRS and YFSETQ. V dropped 3 bases and J dropped 3; count of bases not matched to a gene: 9. The CDR3 consists of 17 residues.

The chain links TRBV4-2 to TRBJ2-1; TRBD1 might be the D (6 bases). The germline V and J ends were trimmed by 2 bases and 3 bases, with 8 bases remaining between them. This CDR3 spans 14 amino acids. Germline V gene data show CDR1 as LGHNA and CDR2 as YNFKEQ. This chain's CDR3 is CASSQWTDYNEQFF. The CDR3 nucleotides read TGTGCCAGCAGCCAATGGACAGACTACAATGAGCAGTTCTTC.

This clone was recorded only once. The rearrangement uses TRBV6-6 and TRBJ2-7; D gene ambiguous. The CDR3 runs to 13 residues. Germline V gene lookup returns CDR1 MNHNY and CDR2 SVGAGI (reference sequence). Trimming shortened V by 2 bases and J by 3 bases, and 8 bases separated the two germline ends. The CDR3, as DNA: TGTGCCAGCAGTTACGGGATGAGCTACGAGCAGTACTTC. This codes for CASSYGMSYEQYF.

J is TRBJ1-4 and V is TRBV30; the D gene is possibly TRBD1 (5 bases). Germline-derived CDR1 and CDR2 are GTSNPN and SVGIG (reference sequence). V was trimmed by 3 bases and J by 4 bases, leaving 12 bases between them. The CDR3 has 14 residues. The chain's CDR3 is CAWSPGHDNEKLFF. The CDR3 DNA reads TGTGCCTGGAGCCCCGGACACGATAATGAAAAACTGTTTTTT.

The CDR3 DNA is TGCGCCAGCAGCCAATTTGGGACCGACAATCAGCCCCAGCATTTT. Protein: CASSQFGTDNQPQHF. The chain links TRBV4-1 to TRBJ1-5, with a weak D call TRBD1 (5 bases). This CDR3 is 15 amino acids long. Germline V gene data show CDR1 as MGHRA and CDR2 as YSYEKL. Trimming removed 2 bases from V and 3 bases from J, with 11 bases in between.

The chain has TRBV6-1 and TRBJ1-5, with 8 bases fitting TRBD1. Germline lookup yields CDR1 MNHNS and CDR2 SASEGT. The CDR3 runs to 15 residues. Germline trimming cut 4 bases from V and 7 bases from J; bases unmatched to any gene: 9. CDR3 DNA: TGTGCCAGCAGTGGCCTGGACAGGGAGGGACAGCCCCAGCATTTT. Translation: CASSGLDREGQPQHF.

The V gene is TRBV18, the J gene TRBJ2-7, with 11 bases fitting TRBD2. Per germline, CDR1 KGHSH and CDR2 LQKENI. This CDR3 is 14 amino acids long. With 3 bases clipped from V and 7 bases from J, the junction kept 5 bases outside the gene matches. The CDR3 DNA sequence: TGTGCCAGCTCACCTAGCGGGGGGGCCTTTGAGCAGTACTTC. Translation gives CASSPSGGAFEQYF. The complete variable domain, with remaining parts taken from reference TRBV18 and TRBJ2-7, reads NAGVMQNPRHLVRRRGQEARLRCSPMKGHSHVYWYRQLPEEGLKFMVYLQKENIIDESGMPKERFSAEFPKEGPSILRIQQVVRGDSAAYFCASSPSGGAFEQYFGPGTRLTVT.

This clone was counted once. The chain recombines TRBV7-8 with TRBJ2-2, with D unresolved. This CDR3 comprises 13 residues. Germline CDR1 reads SGHVS; CDR2 reads FQNEAQ. V was clipped by 2 bases and J by 6 bases, with 7 bases between them. The CDR3 sequence: CASSLMGAGELFF. CDR3 coding DNA: TGTGCCAGCAGCTTAATGGGCGCCGGGGAGCTGTTTTTT.

The chain is built from TRBV25-1 and TRBJ2-1, with D unclear. V was pared by 1 base and J by 4 bases, with 5 bases between. The CDR3 covers 13 residues. Germline V gene sequence: CDR1 MGHDK, CDR2 SYGVNS. The CDR3 loop is CASSESRYNEQFF. CDR3 DNA sequence: TGTGCCAGCAGTGAATCTCGATACAATGAGCAGTTCTTC.

The chain links TRBV5-1 to TRBJ2-7; 9 nucleotides agree with TRBD2. J gave up 3 bases and V 4 bases, and 5 bases lay outside the gene matches. The CDR3 contains 14 residues. Germline CDR1 reads SGHRS; CDR2 reads YFSETQ. The CDR3 sequence is CASSENSGGYEQYF. The CDR3 DNA follows: TGCGCCAGCAGCGAAAATAGCGGGGGCTACGAGCAGTACTTC.

This rearrangement joins TRBV19 to TRBJ2-1; D remains ambiguous. Germline V CDR1 and CDR2: LNHDA, SQIVND (reference sequence). The V end was cut by 4 bases, the J end by 6 bases, with 10 bases between. The CDR3 consists of 13 residues. The CDR3 sequence: CASSSELLNEQFF. CDR3 nucleotides: TGTGCCAGTAGTAGTGAGCTGCTCAATGAGCAGTTCTTC.